The rows below give T cell receptor beta chains drawn from one sample of a study of T cell responses to AZD1222 COVID-19 vaccine. Assay: immunoSEQ multiplex PCR; the TCRdb copy retains only in-frame clones and omits some. The table shows 55,000 to 75,000 clones, with roughly 90% occurring only once. The starting material was peripheral blood, obtained on day 0 of AZD1222 vaccination. These receptors came from an adult in good health. CDR3s include the opening cysteine and the closing phenylalanine or tryptophan.

CDR3aa	v_gene
CASSDMDKTNEKLFF	TRBV2
CASSPRDRGYQETQYF	TRBV19
CASSDGRGNTIYF	TRBV2
CAWSRGTGEGNTIYF	TRBV30
CASSLEQGVAGELFF	TRBV5-4
CASSFGGVGQPQHF	TRBV5-1
CASSQSWELFF	TRBV3-1/TRBV3-2
CASSQGTKMNTEAFF	TRBV3-1/TRBV3-2
CASSYRDIYEQFF	TRBV2
CASSTSGDYNEQFF	TRBV5-1
CASSEVQGNEKLFF	TRBV6-1
CASSQEGTEGKLFF	TRBV3-1/TRBV3-2
CASSDGQGVNYGYTF	TRBV5-1
CSASSGGYTF	TRBV20-1
CASSPVSSGEGNQPQHF	TRBV4-1
CASSLQRDDTQYF	TRBV3-1/TRBV3-2
CASSLTWGQPQHF	TRBV7-3
CAVGCTEAFF	TRBV23-1
CASRDPNNQPQHF	TRBV19
CASSGQGINTIYF	TRBV6-5
CASSQDLSAGNTIYF	TRBV3-1/TRBV3-2
CASSQSGTGAPSPLHF	TRBV4-1
CASSSGQVNSPLHF	TRBV7-8
CASSPGAYGYTF	TRBV5-6
CASSPTPGTGGAFGYTF	TRBV18
CASSSPQGAGAAEAFF	TRBV5-1
CASSSGTGSHWGYNEQFF	TRBV10-1
CASSLNWGSEQYF	TRBV7-3
CASSPPWNEWQNYGYTF	TRBV18
CASSLDRGYEQFF	TRBV6-4
CASSLGAIIGDTEAFF	TRBV11-1
CASSSSGASSYNEQFF	TRBV7-8
CASRGNSDTQYF	TRBV25-1
CASSERQTQYF	TRBV2
CASNRLGNTEAFF	TRBV6-5
CASSFTGLNTEAFF	TRBV10-2
CASSSTQGSEQFF	TRBV7-9
CASSEAPGWTSGGPRYNEQFF	TRBV2
CASSLPGTAFYGYTF	TRBV19
CSAQDRARGYTF	TRBV29-1
CASSQSVQTGYTF	TRBV3-1/TRBV3-2
CASSFLGWVSEAFF	TRBV7-9
CASSHQGARDEQFF	TRBV18
CASSLNPGAGTNEKLFF	TRBV4-1
CASETRGRSPLHF	TRBV6-4
CASSTQGAGEKLFF	TRBV19
CASSIRGLVQETQYF	TRBV9
CASSHREPGNTIYF	TRBV10-2
CSASAGTGNTEAFF	TRBV20-1
CASRDRGSQPQHF	TRBV6-5
CASSARNTEAFF	TRBV27
CASGAGGNYEQYF	TRBV7-9
CASRTTSNYGYTF	TRBV6-5
CASSLGDNQPQHF	TRBV7-9
CSVVGDFPGGGYTF	TRBV29-1
CASSRTGTNTGELFF	TRBV6-4
CASSLGDRVVRAKNIQYF	TRBV5-8
CSVGPSGTSHRGYTF	TRBV29-1
CASSGQGMGQPQHF	TRBV2